This TCR beta chain came from a study of PD-1 blockade in classical Hodgkin lymphoma. Study-level points and caveats: TCR diversity rose significantly by C4D1 in CD4+ but not CD8+ cells. Complete responders matched newly diagnosed patients in baseline diversity.

This clone was picked up a small number of times. Its antigen is undetermined. Time point reported: cycle 4 day 1 (C4D1), after more than five weeks of nivolumab. Each patient relapsed following autologous stem cell transplantation, and prior brentuximab vedotin exposure differed. Investigators isolated CD4+ T cells from thawed PBMCs through magnetic negative selection. The V end was cut by 2 bases, the J end by 6 bases, with 11 bases between. Germline CDR1 is ENHRY and CDR2 is SYGVKD. The CDR3 is 13 residues long. Clones were sequenced by immunoSEQ multiplex PCR, and TCRdb holds only the in-frame ones, with some missing. The table includes 20,000 to 25,000 clones, 70% to 80% detected once.

The gene calls are TRBV10-3 and TRBJ2-7; D might be TRBD2 (5 bases). Here the sequenced sample was CD4+ T cells from blood, taken before the fourth cycle of nivolumab. This sequence originates from a human donor with classical Hodgkin lymphoma. CDR3 nucleotides: TGTGCCATCAGTGAGGTTTCCGGAGGCGAGCAGTACTTC. Amino acids: CAISEVSGGEQYF.